This TCR beta chain comes out of a study of blood T cell repertoires in COVID-19. Study overall: Material from acute and convalescent COVID-19 was sourced from the United States, Italy and Spain. PBMCs, B-cell-depleted T cells, or T cells provided the cDNA or gDNA that made up the material.

CDR1 and CDR2 (germline): ENHRY, SYGVKD. This CDR3 contains 15 residues. The V end lost 2 bases, the J end lost 7 bases, and 15 bases lay between the germline ends. Methods used by the authors: Reference gene primer amplification gave estimated nucleated cell counts. Profiled with immunoSEQ multiplex PCR; TCRdb holds only in-frame clones, not every one. V and J calls and clone size are as listed in that table; D and trimming were resolved from the DNA. Of about 140,000 clones detected, about 85% appear once; the ten largest clones hold about 2.5%. The rearrangement links TRBV10-3 to TRBJ2-4; D is perhaps TRBD1 (6 bases). The receptor was isolated from a human donor with COVID-19, enrolled during active disease. The donor label of this sample is uncertain. Sequencing was done on a sample of peripheral blood. The CDR3 DNA reads TGTGCCATCAGTGAGACCAGGGGATCGGGGAACATTCAGTACTTC. This codes for CAISETRGSGNIQYF.